The clone carrying this T cell receptor beta chain has a count of ten or more. Its antigen remains unidentified. CDR1 MDHEN and CDR2 SYDVKM come from the germline V gene. The CDR3 consists of 17 residues. V lost 3 bases, J lost 0 bases, and 18 bases lay in between. Over 9 ml of fresh peripheral blood supplied the PBMCs. The record originates from a study of T cells in Graves' hyperthyroidism and ophthalmopathy. TCR beta CDR3 sequences were amplified from RNA transcripts. A set of HTBI primers served as the primers for a first-round RT-PCR of the TCR CDR3. TCRdb called the multiplex PCR reads again in MiXCR, with one record for every CDR3 protein. The table lists 450,000 to 650,000 distinct CDR3 sequences, 12% to 15% of them singletons, with over 6% in the top ten. General study results and limits: A 13 V-J model separated ophthalmopathy from stable hyperthyroidism.

Source material: blood. This clonotype was obtained from a woman aged 18-35 years with Graves' ophthalmopathy. The chain is built from TRBV28 and TRBJ2-7; D is ambiguous. As DNA, the CDR3 is TGTGCCAGCAGTTTGTGGTGGCAGGTCAACAGCTCCTACGAGCAGTACTTC. Its protein product is CASSLWWQVNSSYEQYF.